Sequencing of this T cell receptor (beta chain) was carried out in a study of T-cell reconstitution after alpha-beta-depleted transplantation in children. Study-level results: Newly generated T cells supplied most T-cell counts and diversity one year post-transplant.

V lost 2 bases and J 5 bases, leaving 6 bases between the germline ends. Germline CDR1 is MNHEY and CDR2 is SVGEGT. The CDR3 extends over 12 amino acids. Unique molecular identifiers tagged the TCRbeta library. One entry per CDR3 protein, called by TCRdb with MiXCR from the PCR reads. The sample shows about 500,000 distinct CDR3 sequences, about an eighth of them seen only once. A remark on this clonotype: What it binds is unknown.

The sample consisted of PBMCs, mostly from graft donor cells, taken 180 days after TCRalphabeta/CD19-depleted stem cell transplant. V is TRBV6-2 or TRBV6-3 and J is TRBJ2-5; D gene uncertain. This receptor was taken from a female patient aged 2-15 years who had a stem cell transplant for aplastic anemia, so the T cells may come from the graft donor. The CDR3, as DNA: TGTGCCAGCAGTTACAACCGTGAGACCCAGTACTTC. The encoded protein is CASSYNRETQYF.